Listed here are 3 T cell receptor beta chains from one sample, sequenced in a study of T cell responses to AZD1222 COVID-19 vaccine. The table came from immunoSEQ multiplex PCR; TCRdb's copy has only in-frame clones and leaves some out. The sample holds about 140,000 clones, approximately 90% seen once. The material was peripheral blood, obtained on day 0 of AZD1222 vaccination. Receptor source: an adult in good health.

This chain uses TRBV6-5 with TRBJ2-7; a possible D gene is TRBD1 (6 bases). The CDR3 has 15 amino acids. CDR1 MNHEY and CDR2 SVGAGI come from the germline V gene. Trimming removed 6 bases at V and 2 bases at J, with 17 bases between. CDR3 bases: TGTGCCAGCAGAGCTACAGGGAGTGGGGCCTACGAGCAGTACTTC. It specifies CASRATGSGAYEQYF.

The chain joins TRBV5-1 to TRBJ2-1; D may be TRBD2 (5 bases). CDR3 length: 13 amino acids. The V gene's germline CDR1 is SGHRS and CDR2 YFSETQ. V was cut by 1 base and J by 6 bases, with 8 bases left in between. The CDR3 is CASSLNEGNEQFF. Here the CDR3 DNA reads TGCGCCAGCAGCTTGAATGAGGGCAATGAGCAGTTCTTC. Full variable domain (rest looked up from reference TRBV5-1 and TRBJ2-1): KAGVTQTPRYLIKTRGQQVTLSCSPISGHRSVSWYQQTPGQGLQFLFEYFSETQRNKGNFPGRFSGRQFSNSRSEMNVSTLELGDSALYLCASSLNEGNEQFFGPGTRLTVL.

The V call is TRBV4-3, the J call TRBJ2-6; D uncertain. Trimming removed 0 bases from V and 0 bases from J, with 6 bases in between. The CDR3 sequence is 16 residues long. Germline CDR1 reads LGHNA; CDR2 reads YSLEER. The CDR3 loop is CASSQDASSGANVLTF. DNA for the CDR3: TGCGCCAGCAGCCAAGATGCCAGCTCTGGGGCCAACGTCCTGACTTTC.